The clone carrying this T cell receptor beta chain was seen a single time. Antigen: not known. In germline, CDR1 is LGHNA, CDR2 YSLEER. V lost 1 base to trimming and J lost 0 bases, with 10 bases between them. The CDR3 covers 16 residues. As to time point: week 11, during vaccination. Doses comprised 300 ug of mutant IDH1 20-mer peptide each, plus topical imiquimod. The data are from a study of a mutant IDH1 vaccine in newly diagnosed glioma. Clones were sequenced by immunoSEQ multiplex PCR, and TCRdb holds only the in-frame ones, with some missing. This table holds about 31,000 clones, about 78% found once.

The rearrangement uses TRBV4-3 and TRBJ2-4; the D gene is possibly TRBD2 (5 bases). Sequenced material: PBMCs, taken from a glioma patient whose treatment included an IDH1 peptide vaccine. This TCR came from a man aged 25-45 years with glioma. The CDR3 DNA reads as TGCGCCAGCAGCCAAGGGGATCGGGGAGCCAAAAACATTCAGTACTTC. It is translated as CASSQGDRGAKNIQYF.